A single sample is the source of the 18 T cell receptor beta chains below, sequenced in a study of cytomegalovirus exposure and HLA in healthy donors. Profiled with immunoSEQ multiplex PCR; TCRdb holds only in-frame clones, not every one. In the table there are over 200,000 clones, 80% to 95% of which are singletons. Sample: PBMCs. These receptors were taken from a woman in her twenties or thirties in good health and CMV-seronegative.

The rearrangement uses TRBV4-1 and TRBJ2-5; 11 positions match TRBD2. V dropped 0 bases and J dropped 5; count of bases not matched to a gene: 11. This CDR3 has 18 amino acids. The germline gives CDR1 MGHRA, CDR2 YSYEKL. The CDR3 is CASSQDFPTSGNLETQYF. The CDR3 nucleotides are TGCGCCAGCAGCCAAGATTTCCCGACTAGCGGGAATCTGGAGACCCAGTACTTC.

The J gene is TRBJ2-1, the V gene TRBV30; TRBD2 aligns across 10 bases. Germline values: CDR1 GTSNPN, CDR2 SVGIG (reference sequence). The ends lost 5 bases at V and 7 bases at J; junction bases unmatched: 11. CDR3 length: 15 residues. CDR3 residues: CAWEGLAGVGNEQFF. The CDR3 coding sequence is TGTGCCTGGGAGGGGCTAGCGGGAGTTGGAAATGAGCAGTTCTTC.

The count of this clone is one. The chain recombines TRBV4-1 with TRBJ2-6; D remains unclear. Trimming shortened V by 1 base and J by 0 bases, and 4 bases separated the two germline ends. There are 15 residues in the CDR3. Germline lookup yields CDR1 MGHRA and CDR2 YSYEKL. The CDR3 nucleotides read TGCGCCAGCAGCCAAGGTGCCTCTGGGGCCAACGTCCTGACTTTC. Encoded protein: CASSQGASGANVLTF.

V is TRBV12-5 and J is TRBJ2-1, with TRBD2 matching 14 bases. The germline gives CDR1 LGHNT, CDR2 FRNRAP. This CDR3 has 16 residues. The ends lost 0 bases at V and 10 bases at J; junction bases unmatched: 5. Here the CDR3 DNA reads TGTGCTAGTGGTTTGGTTGGGACTAGCGGGAGATTGGAGCAGTTCTTC. Translating gives CASGLVGTSGRLEQFF.

The V gene is TRBV7-2, the J gene TRBJ1-4; D unresolved. CDR3 size: 16 residues. CDR1 and CDR2 (germline): SGHTA, FQGNSA. V lost 5 bases and J 4 bases, leaving 17 bases between the germline ends. The CDR3 DNA reads TGTGCCAGCAGCCATAGGGCCCAAGTTTATAATGAAAAACTGTTTTTT. Protein sequence: CASSHRAQVYNEKLFF.

This CDR3 reads CASRSSGSTYEQYF. The CDR3 DNA follows: TGTGCCAGCAGATCTAGCGGGAGCACCTACGAGCAGTACTTC. This sequence joins TRBV5-6 and TRBJ2-7; 10 bases match TRBD2. Germline trimming cut 5 bases from V and 2 bases from J; bases unmatched to any gene: 4. Germline V lookup: CDR1 SGHDT, CDR2 YYEEEE. The length of the CDR3 is 14 residues.

The rearrangement joins TRBV21-1 to TRBJ1-1; TRBD1, as called in the table, went unchecked against the DNA. TRBV21-1 corresponds to a pseudogene. The CDR3 loop spans 12 amino acids. The CDR3 loop reads CASNTPNTEAFF. The CDR3 bases are TGTGCCAGCAATACACCGAACACTGAAGCTTTCTTT.

This chain joins TRBV25-1 and TRBJ2-3; TRBD2 matches 9 bases. The CDR3 contains 16 residues. V gave up 1 base and J gave up 4 bases; unmatched junction bases: 6. Germline V gene lookup returns CDR1 MGHDK and CDR2 SYGVNS. The CDR3 DNA is TGTGCCAGCAGTGAATCTGTTAGCGGGAGTGCAGATACGCAGTATTTT. Translated, it gives CASSESVSGSADTQYF.

V is TRBV27 and J is TRBJ2-6; 7 bases match TRBD1. The germline V gene has CDR1 MNHEY and CDR2 SMNVEV (reference sequence). The CDR3 loop spans 15 amino acids. The trim removed 6 bases at V and 12 bases at J, leaving 14 bases unmatched. The CDR3, as DNA: TGTGCCAGCAGGTTACATCCCGGGACAGATGGCGTCCTGACTTTC. Amino acids: CASRLHPGTDGVLTF.

This sequence joins TRBV28 and TRBJ1-5; D gene unclear. Trimming removed 7 bases from V and 2 bases from J, with 15 bases in between. The germline gives CDR1 MDHEN, CDR2 SYDVKM. The CDR3 runs to 15 residues. The CDR3 region is CASNGGVFGNQPQHF. CDR3 DNA: TGTGCCAGCAATGGAGGTGTTTTTGGCAATCAGCCCCAGCATTTT.

The chain employs TRBV18 and TRBJ2-1; D uncertain. V was pared by 2 bases and J by 5 bases, with 7 bases between. Germline V gene lookup returns CDR1 KGHSH and CDR2 LQKENI. The CDR3 has 13 residues. The CDR3, as DNA: TGTGCCAGCTCACCAGTCGACGACAATGAGCAGTTCTTC. Its translation is CASSPVDDNEQFF.

The chain uses TRBV7-9 and TRBJ2-2, with a tentative D call TRBD2 (6 bases). This CDR3 spans 16 amino acids. V was pared by 7 bases and J by 1 base, with 16 bases between. Germline loops: CDR1 SEHNR, CDR2 FQNEAQ (reference sequence). The CDR3: CASIPPGGMNTGELFF. Here the CDR3 DNA reads TGTGCCAGCATCCCCCCCGGAGGGATGAACACCGGGGAGCTGTTTTTT.

The chain combines TRBV7-2 with TRBJ2-2; unclear D gene. V was shortened by 1 base and J by 4 bases, with 13 bases between the two germline ends. The germline CDR1 and CDR2 sequences are SGHTA and FQGNSA. This CDR3 contains 16 residues. CDR3 in amino acids: CASSLGWSSITGELFF. CDR3 nucleotide sequence: TGTGCCAGCAGCTTAGGTTGGTCGAGTATCACCGGGGAGCTGTTTTTT.

The gene calls are TRBV4-1 and TRBJ1-5; 8 nucleotides agree with TRBD1. J was trimmed by 3 bases and V by 1 base; bases with no gene match: 2. The germline V gene has CDR1 MGHRA and CDR2 YSYEKL. This CDR3 spans 15 amino acids. The chain's CDR3 is CASSQGDRLNQPQHF. The CDR3 DNA reads as TGCGCCAGCAGCCAAGGGGACAGGCTCAATCAGCCCCAGCATTTT.

The table lists this clone with a few counts. The V and J genes are TRBV5-6 and TRBJ2-1; TRBD2 is a possible D gene (5 bases). Per the germline V gene, CDR1 is SGHDT and CDR2 is YYEEEE. V lost 3 bases to trimming and J lost 7 bases, with 5 bases between them. CDR3 length: 11 residues. The CDR3: CASSWRNEQFF. The CDR3 coding sequence is TGTGCCAGCAGCTGGAGGAATGAGCAGTTCTTC.

The CDR3 DNA sequence: TGCGCCAGCAGCAGCGGGAGAATGGGGTACAATGAGCAGTTCTTC. The encoded protein is CASSSGRMGYNEQFF. The V gene is TRBV10-2, the J gene TRBJ2-1; 8 nucleotides align to TRBD2. The ends lost 6 bases at V and 4 bases at J; junction bases unmatched: 8. CDR3 length: 15 amino acids. From germline, CDR1 is WSHSY and CDR2 SAAADI.

The rearrangement links TRBV20-1 to TRBJ1-1; D is unresolved. CDR1 and CDR2 from the germline V gene are DFQATT and SNEGSKA (reference sequence). Between the trimmed V and J ends, which lost 3 bases and 5 bases, there was a span of 7 bases. The CDR3 consists of 11 residues. The CDR3 protein is CSARARTEAFF. The DNA of the CDR3 is TGCAGTGCTAGGGCGCGGACTGAAGCTTTCTTT.

The chain is built from TRBV7-6 and TRBJ2-1, with 7 bases aligning to TRBD2. CDR3 length: 17 residues. With V trimmed by 4 bases and J by 2 bases, 11 bases remained unmatched. CDR1 SGHVS and CDR2 FNYEAQ come from the germline V gene. For the CDR3, the DNA is TGTGCCAGCAGCTCCATTGTGGGAGGGATTACCTACAATGAGCAGTTCTTC. Translating it yields CASSSIVGGITYNEQFF.